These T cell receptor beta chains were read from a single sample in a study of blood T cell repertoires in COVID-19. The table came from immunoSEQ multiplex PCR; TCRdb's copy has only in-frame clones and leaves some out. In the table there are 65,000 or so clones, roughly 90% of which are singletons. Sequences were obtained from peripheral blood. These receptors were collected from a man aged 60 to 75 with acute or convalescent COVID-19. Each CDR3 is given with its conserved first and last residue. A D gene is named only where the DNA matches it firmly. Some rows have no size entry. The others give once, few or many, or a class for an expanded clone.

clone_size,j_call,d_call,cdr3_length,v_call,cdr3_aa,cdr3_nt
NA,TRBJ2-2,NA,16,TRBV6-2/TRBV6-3,CASSYLRPTGTGELFF,TGTGCCAGCAGTTACTTGAGGCCGACCGGCACCGGGGAGCTGTTTTTT
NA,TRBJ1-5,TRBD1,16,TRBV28,CASRTGSSTSNQPQHF,TGTGCCAGCCGGACAGGGTCATCCACCTCCAATCAGCCCCAGCATTTT
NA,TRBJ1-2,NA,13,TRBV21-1,CASSKRGTDGYTF,TGTGCCAGCAGCAAACGGGGGACAGATGGCTACACCTTC
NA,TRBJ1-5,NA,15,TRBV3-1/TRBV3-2,CASSQAGASNQPQHF,TGTGCCAGCAGCCAAGCTGGGGCCAGCAATCAGCCCCAGCATTTT
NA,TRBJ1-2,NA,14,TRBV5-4,CASSSDSRPIGYTF,TGTGCCAGCAGCTCGGACAGTCGCCCTATTGGCTACACCTTC
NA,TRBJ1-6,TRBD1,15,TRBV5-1,CASRQGQTYNSPLHF,TGCGCCAGTCGACAGGGGCAAACCTATAATTCACCCCTCCACTTT
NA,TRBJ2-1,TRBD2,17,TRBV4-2,CASSQDAPSGGAYEQFF,TGTGCCAGCAGCCAAGATGCCCCAAGCGGGGGGGCCTATGAGCAGTTCTTC
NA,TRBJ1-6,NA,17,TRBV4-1,CASSRTGGRLYNSPLHF,TGCGCCAGCAGCCGAACGGGGGGGAGGCTCTATAATTCACCCCTCCACTTT
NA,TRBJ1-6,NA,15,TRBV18,CASSPQNQGNSPLHF,TGTGCCAGCTCACCACAGAACCAGGGGAATTCACCCCTCCACTTT
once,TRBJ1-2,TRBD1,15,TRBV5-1,CASSLDLQGIYGYTF,TGCGCCAGCAGCTTGGATTTACAGGGGATTTATGGCTACACCTTC
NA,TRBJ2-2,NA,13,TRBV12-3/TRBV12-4,CASSRGLTGELFF,TGTGCCAGCAGTCGCGGACTCACCGGGGAGCTGTTTTTT
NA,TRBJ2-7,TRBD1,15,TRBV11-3,CASSLTGTGTYEQYF,TGTGCCAGCAGTTTAACCGGGACAGGGACTTACGAGCAGTACTTC
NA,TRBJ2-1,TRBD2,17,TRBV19,CASSIRSGGATPSEQFF,TGTGCCAGTAGTATAAGGAGCGGGGGGGCCACCCCCTCTGAGCAGTTCTTC
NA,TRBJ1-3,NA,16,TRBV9,CASSVATGSTGNTIYF,TGTGCCAGCAGCGTAGCTACGGGGTCGACTGGAAACACCATATATTTT
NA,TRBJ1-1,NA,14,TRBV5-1,CASSAQGPNTEAFF,TGCGCCAGCAGCGCCCAGGGCCCGAACACTGAAGCTTTCTTT
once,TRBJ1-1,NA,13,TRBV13,CASRAHRETEAFF,TGTGCCAGCAGAGCTCACAGGGAAACTGAAGCTTTCTTT
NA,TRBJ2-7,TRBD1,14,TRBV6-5,CASSYSGTGYEQYF,TGTGCCAGCAGTTACTCTGGGACAGGTTACGAGCAGTACTTC
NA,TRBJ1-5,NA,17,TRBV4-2,CASSQIIGFSSNQPQHF,TGTGCCAGCAGCCAAATTATCGGGTTCTCAAGCAATCAGCCCCAGCATTTT
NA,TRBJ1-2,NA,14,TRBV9,CASSVEQDLYGYTF,TGTGCCAGCAGCGTAGAACAGGACCTCTATGGCTACACCTTC
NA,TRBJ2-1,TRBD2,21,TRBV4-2,CASSPEIAGGYLMGSYNEQFF,TGTGCCAGCAGCCCCGAAATAGCGGGGGGATATCTAATGGGCTCCTACAATGAGCAGTTCTTC
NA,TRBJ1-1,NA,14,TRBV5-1,CASSLAGGNTEAFF,TGCGCCAGCAGCTTGGCGGGGGGCAACACTGAAGCTTTCTTT
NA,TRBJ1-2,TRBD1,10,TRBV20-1,CSALGTDPTF,TGCAGTGCCCTGGGGACAGACCCAACCTTC
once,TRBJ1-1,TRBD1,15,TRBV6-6,CASRKPGQGHTEAFF,TGTGCCAGCAGAAAGCCGGGACAGGGGCACACTGAAGCTTTCTTT